This paragraph covers one T cell receptor (beta chain) sequence. Preparing the TCRbeta library involved the use of unique molecular identifiers. TCRdb used MiXCR to reprocess the PCR reads, holding one entry per CDR3 protein. The table includes approximately 200,000 distinct CDR3 sequences, about 14% detected once. This sample is part of a study of T-cell reconstitution after alpha-beta-depleted transplantation in children. V was pared by 7 bases and J by 0 bases, with 12 bases of the junction left unmatched. The CDR3 has 17 residues. The germline V gene has CDR1 DFQATT and CDR2 SNEGSKA (reference sequence).

The TCR was taken from a human donor who donated a stem cell graft to a child with acute lymphoblastic leukemia. Specimen: PBMCs from the stem cell graft donor, collected from the stem cell graft. The rearrangement uses TRBV20-1 and TRBJ2-4; 10 bases match TRBD1. The CDR3 sequence is CSDGTGASLIAKNIQYF. In nucleotides, the CDR3 is TGCAGTGACGGGACAGGGGCTTCCCTTATAGCCAAAAACATTCAGTACTTC.